This paragraph reports one TCR beta chain. CDR3 length equals 15 residues. CDR1 is LNHNV, CDR2 YYDKDF, per germline (reference sequence). The TCR beta cDNA came from 5'RACE template switching with UMIs. TCRdb reanalyzed the 5' RACE reads and collapses them to one entry per CDR3 protein, without DNA. The specimen's table records 500,000 or so distinct CDR3 sequences. The data derive from a study of T cells expressing NK-cell markers. Study information: CD3+CD56+NKG2C+, CD3+CD56+NKG2C- and CD3+CD56-NKG2C+ T cells, once sorted, supplied the TCR beta repertoires. Sequenced donors, eight in total, included seven who were HCMV-seropositive and one who was seronegative.

The sample comprised blood T cells: a sorted CD56 or NKG2C T cell subset, CD4+ or CD8+ T cells, or bulk PBMC T cells (not recorded which). This clonotype was obtained from a man aged 18 to 29 in good health. The V gene is TRBV15, the J gene TRBJ2-5; TCRdb indicates TRBD1, and absent DNA this call remains unverified. CDR3 residues: CATSSVRQGQETQYF.